The 3 T cell receptor beta chains given below trace back to one sample, sequenced in a study of OX40 agonist ivuxolimab in advanced cancers. Sequencing was performed with immunoSEQ multiplex PCR; in TCRdb, only in-frame clones are kept and a portion is missing. Of under 50,000 clones listed, roughly 90% were seen once; the top ten hold 30% to 35%. Source: CD4+ or CD8+ T cells sorted from blood, taken in a trial of the OX40 agonist ivuxolimab. The receptors shown here come from an adult with an advanced solid tumor such as melanoma, head and neck, liver or kidney cancer.

This clone came up a few times. The CDR3 loop is CASSPGGSEAFF. The CDR3 DNA reads as TGTGCCAGCAGCCCGGGGGGGTCTGAAGCTTTCTTT. The chain links TRBV7-9 to TRBJ1-1; maybe TRBD1 (5 bases). Between the trimmed V and J ends, which lost 5 bases and 6 bases, there was a span of 10 bases. The germline gives CDR1 SEHNR, CDR2 FQNEAQ (reference sequence). This CDR3 contains 12 residues.

Relative to its sample, this clone is medium-sized (0.01 to 0.1%). In nucleotides, the CDR3 is TGTGCCAGCAGCGGACCGGCGGGGACAGGGGACACAGATACGCAGTATTTT. Translating it yields CASSGPAGTGDTDTQYF. V and J are TRBV2 and TRBJ2-3, with TRBD1 matching over 10 bases. J was trimmed by 2 bases and V by 6 bases; bases with no gene match: 11. The germline V gene has CDR1 SNHLY and CDR2 FYNNEI. The CDR3 contains 17 residues.

The chain combines TRBV9 with TRBJ2-3, with a weak D call TRBD2 (5 bases). This CDR3 is 15 amino acids long. The germline V gene encodes CDR1 SGDLS and CDR2 YYNGEE. The V gene lost 0 bases and the J gene lost 2 bases, with 10 bases spanning the gap. The CDR3 DNA reads TGTGCCAGCAGCGTAGTTAGCGCCCCCACAGATACGCAGTATTTT. Its translation is CASSVVSAPTDTQYF.